The entry that follows covers one T cell receptor (beta chain) sequence. What it recognizes is unknown. Primers included in the PCR were 60 Vbeta and 13 Jbeta primers. This table comes from immunoSEQ multiplex PCR, and its TCRdb copy is limited to in-frame clones, with some not included. The sample holds some 170,000 clones; roughly 80% are singletons and the top ten take around 6.7%. These data are taken from a study of cytomegalovirus exposure and HLA in healthy donors. Across the whole study: From 150 million to 200 million T cells, an earlier analysis saw roughly 100 million unique TCR beta sequences. The study, taken as a whole, reports: An analysis done earlier found most TCR beta V segments productive about 87% or about 30% of the time. Most subjects' HLA-A and HLA-B alleles were reportedly predicted from TCR beta sequences. The likely origin of a cluster of highly shared sequence variants was a sequencing artifact.

This sequence was found in a woman aged 25-40 years in good health and CMV-seropositive. The sample consisted of PBMCs.

CDR3 bases: TGCGCCAGCTCTCCTCTCGGGAGGGGATCTGGAAACACCATATATTTT. Residues: CASSPLGRGSGNTIYF. The chain is built from TRBV10-2 and TRBJ1-3; TRBD1 is a possible D gene (5 bases). CDR1 WSHSY and CDR2 SAAADI come from the germline V gene. The CDR3 contains 16 residues. Trimming removed 8 bases from V and 1 base from J, with 18 bases in between.